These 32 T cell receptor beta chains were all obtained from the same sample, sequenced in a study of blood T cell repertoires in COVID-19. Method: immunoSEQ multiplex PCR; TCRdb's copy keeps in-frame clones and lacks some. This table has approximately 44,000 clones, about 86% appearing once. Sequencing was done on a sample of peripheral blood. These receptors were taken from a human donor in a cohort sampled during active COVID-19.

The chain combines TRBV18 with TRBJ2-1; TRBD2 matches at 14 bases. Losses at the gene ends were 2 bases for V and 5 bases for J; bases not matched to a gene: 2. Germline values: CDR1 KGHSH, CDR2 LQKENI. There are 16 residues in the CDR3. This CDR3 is CASSPLTSGGDNEQFF. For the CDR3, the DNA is TGTGCCAGCTCACCATTGACTAGCGGGGGGGACAATGAGCAGTTCTTC.

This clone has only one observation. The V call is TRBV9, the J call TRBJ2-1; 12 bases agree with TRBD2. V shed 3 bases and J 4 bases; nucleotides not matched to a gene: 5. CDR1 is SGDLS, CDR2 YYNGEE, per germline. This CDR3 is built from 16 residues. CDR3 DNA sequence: TGTGCCAGCAGCGCAGGACTAGCGGGGATTTACAATGAGCAGTTCTTC. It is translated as CASSAGLAGIYNEQFF. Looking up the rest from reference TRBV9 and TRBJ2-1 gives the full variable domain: DSGVTQTPKHLITATGQRVTLRCSPRSGDLSVYWYQQSLDQGLQFLIQYYNGEERAKGNILERFSAQQFPDLHSELNLSSLELGDSALYFCASSAGLAGIYNEQFFGPGTRLTVL.

The CDR3: CASSLDRDQPQHF. DNA of the CDR3: TGTGCCAGCAGCTTAGACAGGGATCAGCCCCAGCATTTT. The J gene is TRBJ1-5, the V gene TRBV5-4; 7 nucleotides agree with TRBD1. V lost 2 bases and J lost 5; bases outside the gene matches: 1. CDR3 length: 13 residues. Germline V lookup: CDR1 SGHNT, CDR2 YYREEE (reference sequence).

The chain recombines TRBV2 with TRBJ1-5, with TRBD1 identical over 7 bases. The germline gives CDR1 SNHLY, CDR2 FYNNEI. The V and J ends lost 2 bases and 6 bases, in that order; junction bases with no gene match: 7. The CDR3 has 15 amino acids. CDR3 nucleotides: TGTGCCAGCAGTGAACTTCCAGGGGGTGGTCAGCCCCAGCATTTT. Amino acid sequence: CASSELPGGGQPQHF.

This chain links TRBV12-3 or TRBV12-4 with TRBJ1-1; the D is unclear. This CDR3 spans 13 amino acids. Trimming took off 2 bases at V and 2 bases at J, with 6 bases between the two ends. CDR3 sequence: CASSLHSNTEAFF. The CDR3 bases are TGTGCCAGCAGTTTACACTCCAACACTGAAGCTTTCTTT.

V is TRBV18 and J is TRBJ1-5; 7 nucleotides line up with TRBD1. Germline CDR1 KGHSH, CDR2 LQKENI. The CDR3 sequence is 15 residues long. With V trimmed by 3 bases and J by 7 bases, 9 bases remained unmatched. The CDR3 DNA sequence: TGTGCCAGCTCACCGAGACAGGGAGGCGGACAGCCCCAGCATTTT. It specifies CASSPRQGGGQPQHF.

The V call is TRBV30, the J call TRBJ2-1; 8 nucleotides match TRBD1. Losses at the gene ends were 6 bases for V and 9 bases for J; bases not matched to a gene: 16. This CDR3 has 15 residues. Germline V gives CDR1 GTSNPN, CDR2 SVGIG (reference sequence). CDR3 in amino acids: CACLPSGQVFGEQFF. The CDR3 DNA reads TGTGCCTGTCTCCCCTCGGGACAGGTATTTGGTGAGCAGTTCTTC.

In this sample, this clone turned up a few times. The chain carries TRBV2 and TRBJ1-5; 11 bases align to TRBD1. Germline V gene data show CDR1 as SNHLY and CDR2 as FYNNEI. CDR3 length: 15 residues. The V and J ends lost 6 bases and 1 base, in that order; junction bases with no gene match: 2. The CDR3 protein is CASSGQGASNQPQHF. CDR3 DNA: TGTGCCAGCAGCGGACAGGGGGCGAGCAATCAGCCCCAGCATTTT.

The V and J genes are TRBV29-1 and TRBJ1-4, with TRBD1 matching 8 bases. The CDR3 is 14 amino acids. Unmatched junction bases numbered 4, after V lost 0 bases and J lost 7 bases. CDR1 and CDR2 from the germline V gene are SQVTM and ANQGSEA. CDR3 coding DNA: TGCAGCGTTGAAGATCAGGGGGCGCCTGAAAAACTGTTTTTT. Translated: CSVEDQGAPEKLFF. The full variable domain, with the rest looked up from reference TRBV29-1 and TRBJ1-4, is SAVISQKPSRDICQRGTSLTIQCQVDSQVTMMFWYRQQPGQSLTLIATANQGSEATYESGFVIDKFPISRPNLTFSTLTVSNMSPEDSSIYLCSVEDQGAPEKLFFGSGTQLSVL.

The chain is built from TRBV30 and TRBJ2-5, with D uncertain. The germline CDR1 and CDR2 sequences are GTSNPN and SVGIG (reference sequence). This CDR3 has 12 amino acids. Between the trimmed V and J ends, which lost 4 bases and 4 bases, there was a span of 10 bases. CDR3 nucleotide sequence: TGTGCCTGGATGGCGGCGCGAGAGACCCAGTACTTC. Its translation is CAWMAARETQYF.

CDR3 in amino acids: CATSDRGAFF. In DNA form, the CDR3 reads TGTGCCACCTCCGACAGGGGGGCTTTCTTT. The V and J genes are TRBV19 and TRBJ1-1; 9 bases fit TRBD1. The CDR3 sequence is 10 residues long. Germline V gene lookup returns CDR1 LNHDA and CDR2 SQIVND (reference sequence). J was trimmed by 11 bases and V by 10 bases; bases with no gene match: 5. Variable domain in full (rest from reference TRBV19 and TRBJ1-1): DGGITQSPKYLFRKEGQNVTLSCEQNLNHDAMYWYRQDPGQGLRLIYYSQIVNDFQKGDIAEGYSVSREKKESFPLTVTSAQKNPTAFYLCATSDRGAFFGQGTRLTVV.

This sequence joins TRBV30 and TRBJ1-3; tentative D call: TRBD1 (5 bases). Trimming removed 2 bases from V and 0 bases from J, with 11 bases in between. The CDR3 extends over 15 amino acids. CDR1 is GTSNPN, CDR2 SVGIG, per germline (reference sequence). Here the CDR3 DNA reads TGTGCCTGGAGTAAGGGGTCCCGCTCTGGAAACACCATATATTTT. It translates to CAWSKGSRSGNTIYF.

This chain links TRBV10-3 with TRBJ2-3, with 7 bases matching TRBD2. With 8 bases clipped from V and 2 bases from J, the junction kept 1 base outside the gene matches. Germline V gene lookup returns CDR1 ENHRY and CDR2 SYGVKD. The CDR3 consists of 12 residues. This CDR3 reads CAIAGDTDTQYF. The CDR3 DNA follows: TGTGCCATCGCGGGGGACACAGATACGCAGTATTTT.

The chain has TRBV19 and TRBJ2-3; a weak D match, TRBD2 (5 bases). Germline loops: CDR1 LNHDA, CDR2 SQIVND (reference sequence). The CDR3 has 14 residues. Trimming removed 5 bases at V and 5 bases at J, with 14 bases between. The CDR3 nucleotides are TGTGCCAGTAGTCCGCTAGGCCGGGGAGATACGCAGTATTTT. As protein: CASSPLGRGDTQYF.

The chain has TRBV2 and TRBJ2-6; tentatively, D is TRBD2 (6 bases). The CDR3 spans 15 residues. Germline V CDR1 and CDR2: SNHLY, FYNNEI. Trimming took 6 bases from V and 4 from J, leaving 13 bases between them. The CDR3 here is CASSLEGPGANVLTF. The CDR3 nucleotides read TGTGCCAGCAGCCTGGAGGGACCCGGGGCCAACGTCCTGACTTTC.

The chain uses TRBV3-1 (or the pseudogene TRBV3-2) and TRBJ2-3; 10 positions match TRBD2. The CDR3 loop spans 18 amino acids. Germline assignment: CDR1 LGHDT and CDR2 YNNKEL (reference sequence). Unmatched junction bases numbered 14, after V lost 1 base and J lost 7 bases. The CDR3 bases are TGTGCCAGCAGCCAAGCACCTACGCTAGCGGGGGCCCGAAATACGCAGTATTTT. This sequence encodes CASSQAPTLAGARNTQYF.

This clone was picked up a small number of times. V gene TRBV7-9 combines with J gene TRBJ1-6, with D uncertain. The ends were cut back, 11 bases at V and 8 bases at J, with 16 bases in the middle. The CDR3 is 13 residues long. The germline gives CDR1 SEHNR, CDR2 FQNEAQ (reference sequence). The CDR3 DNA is TGTGCCGGAAAGAGAGACGGGGATTCACCCCTCCACTTT. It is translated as CAGKRDGDSPLHF.

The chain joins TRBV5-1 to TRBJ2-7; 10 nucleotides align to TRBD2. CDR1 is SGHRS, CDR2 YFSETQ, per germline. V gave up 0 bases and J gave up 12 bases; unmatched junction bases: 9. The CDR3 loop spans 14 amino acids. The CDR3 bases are TGCGCCAGCAGCTTGGCGGGACTAGCGCAAACGCCGTACTTC. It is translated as CASSLAGLAQTPYF.

Written as DNA, the CDR3 is TGTGCCAGCAGCTTAGTCGTCCGAAACACCATATATTTT. Amino acid sequence: CASSLVVRNTIYF. V gene TRBV7-2 combines with J gene TRBJ1-3, with D hard to call. Trimming took off 1 base at V and 5 bases at J, with 6 bases between the two ends. CDR3 size: 13 residues. Per the germline V gene, CDR1 is SGHTA and CDR2 is FQGNSA.

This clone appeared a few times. In nucleotides, the CDR3 is TGTGCCAGCAGCTTGGGCGGGGGGTTTAGTTTTGCAGATACGCAGTATTTT. Protein: CASSLGGGFSFADTQYF. The V and J genes are TRBV7-2 and TRBJ2-3, with 8 bases aligning to TRBD2. The CDR3 contains 17 residues. Germline CDR1 SGHTA, CDR2 FQGNSA. Trimming at V came to 3 bases and at J to 4 bases, leaving 12 bases not matched to a gene.

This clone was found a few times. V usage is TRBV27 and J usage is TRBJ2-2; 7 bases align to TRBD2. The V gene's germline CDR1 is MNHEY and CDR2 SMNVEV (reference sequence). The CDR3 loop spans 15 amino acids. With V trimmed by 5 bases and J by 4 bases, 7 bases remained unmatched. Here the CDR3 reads CASSTQRGITGELFF. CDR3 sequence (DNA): TGTGCCAGCAGTACCCAGCGGGGAATCACCGGGGAGCTGTTTTTT.

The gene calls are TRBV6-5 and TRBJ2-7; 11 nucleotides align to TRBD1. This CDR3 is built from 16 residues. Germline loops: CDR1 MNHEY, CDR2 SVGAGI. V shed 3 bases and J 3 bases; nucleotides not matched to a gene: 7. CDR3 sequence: CASSYSADRGHYEQYF. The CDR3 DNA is TGTGCCAGCAGTTATTCCGCGGACAGGGGGCACTACGAGCAGTACTTC.

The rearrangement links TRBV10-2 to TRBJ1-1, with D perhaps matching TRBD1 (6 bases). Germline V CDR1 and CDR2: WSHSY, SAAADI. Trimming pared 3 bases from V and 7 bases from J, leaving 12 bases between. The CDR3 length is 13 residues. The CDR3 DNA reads TGCGCCAGCAGTGACAGGGGAACGGGTGAAGCTTTCTTT. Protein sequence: CASSDRGTGEAFF.

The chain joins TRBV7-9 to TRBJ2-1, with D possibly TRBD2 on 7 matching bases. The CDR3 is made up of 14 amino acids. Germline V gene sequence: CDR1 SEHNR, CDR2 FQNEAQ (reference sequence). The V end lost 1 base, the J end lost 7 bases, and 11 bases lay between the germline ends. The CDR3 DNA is TGTGCCAGCAGCTTAGTAGGGGGGGATAATGAGCAGTTCTTC. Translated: CASSLVGGDNEQFF.

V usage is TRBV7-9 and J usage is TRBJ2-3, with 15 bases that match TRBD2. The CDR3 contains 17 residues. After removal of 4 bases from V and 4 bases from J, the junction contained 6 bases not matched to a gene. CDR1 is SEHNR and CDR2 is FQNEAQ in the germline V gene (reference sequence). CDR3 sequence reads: CASSSGGLAGGPDTQYF. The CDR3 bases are TGTGCCAGCAGCTCCGGAGGACTAGCGGGGGGGCCAGATACGCAGTATTTT.

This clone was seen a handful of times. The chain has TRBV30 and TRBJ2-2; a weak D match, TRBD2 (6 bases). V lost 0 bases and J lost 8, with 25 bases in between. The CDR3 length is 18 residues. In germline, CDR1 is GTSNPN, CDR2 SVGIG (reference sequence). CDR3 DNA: TGTGCCTGGAGTGTACACTTCCCTACACGGTCCGGAGGGGGGGAGCTGTTTTTT. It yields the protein CAWSVHFPTRSGGGELFF. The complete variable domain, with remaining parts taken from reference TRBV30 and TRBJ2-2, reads SQTIHQWPATLVQPVGSPLSLECTVEGTSNPNLYWYRQAAGRGLQLLFYSVGIGQISSEVPQNLSASRPQDRQFILSSKKLLLSDSGFYLCAWSVHFPTRSGGGELFFGEGSRLTVL.

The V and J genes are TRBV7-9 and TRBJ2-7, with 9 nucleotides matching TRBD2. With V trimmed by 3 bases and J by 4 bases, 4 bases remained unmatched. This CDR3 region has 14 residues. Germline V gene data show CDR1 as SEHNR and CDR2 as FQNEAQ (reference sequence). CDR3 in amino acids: CASSLGLAPYEQYF. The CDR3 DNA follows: TGTGCCAGCAGCTTGGGACTAGCCCCGTACGAGCAGTACTTC.

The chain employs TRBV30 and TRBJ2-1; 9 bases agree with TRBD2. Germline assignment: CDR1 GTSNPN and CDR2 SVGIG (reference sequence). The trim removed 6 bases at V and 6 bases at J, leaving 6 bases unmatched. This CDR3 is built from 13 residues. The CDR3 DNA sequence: TGTGCCTGCGGGCTAGCGGGGCCCAATGAGCAGTTCTTC. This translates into CACGLAGPNEQFF.

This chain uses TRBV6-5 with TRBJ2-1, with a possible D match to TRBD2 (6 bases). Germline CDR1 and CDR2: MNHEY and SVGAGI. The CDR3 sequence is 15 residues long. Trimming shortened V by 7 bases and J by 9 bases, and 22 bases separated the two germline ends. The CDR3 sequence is CASTYEVRGKGEQFF. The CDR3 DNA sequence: TGTGCCAGCACCTACGAGGTGCGGGGTAAGGGTGAGCAGTTCTTC.

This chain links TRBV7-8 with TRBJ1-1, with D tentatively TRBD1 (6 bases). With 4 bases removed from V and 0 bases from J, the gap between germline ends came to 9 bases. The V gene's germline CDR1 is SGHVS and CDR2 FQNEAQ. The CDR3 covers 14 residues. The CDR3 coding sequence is TGTGCCAGCAGCTCCGGACAGATGAACACTGAAGCTTTCTTT. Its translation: CASSSGQMNTEAFF.

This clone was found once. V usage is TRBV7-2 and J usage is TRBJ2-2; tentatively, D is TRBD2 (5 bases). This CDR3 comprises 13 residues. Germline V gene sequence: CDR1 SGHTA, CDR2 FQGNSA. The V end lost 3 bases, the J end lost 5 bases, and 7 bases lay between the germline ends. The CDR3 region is CASSLTTTGELFF. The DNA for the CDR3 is TGTGCCAGCAGCTTGACTACGACCGGGGAGCTGTTTTTT.

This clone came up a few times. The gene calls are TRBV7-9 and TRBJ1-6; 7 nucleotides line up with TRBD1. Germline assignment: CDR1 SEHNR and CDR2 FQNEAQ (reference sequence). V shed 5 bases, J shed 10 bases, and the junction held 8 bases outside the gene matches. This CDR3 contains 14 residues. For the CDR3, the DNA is TGTGCCAGCAGCGATACAGGGGTAGGGTCACCCCTCCACTTT. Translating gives CASSDTGVGSPLHF.